The 20 T cell receptor beta chains below all came from one sample that was sequenced in a study of tissue T cells after allogeneic stem cell transplantation. Only in-frame clones appear in the TCRdb table, and some are missing; sequencing was by immunoSEQ multiplex PCR. The sample has about 4,000 clones, more than 40% seen once. The time point was: mouse harvest day 14 after allogeneic transplant. Mouse grafts combined 10^7 T-cell-depleted bone marrow cells with 10^6 splenic CD5+ T cells. Sequenced: gut tissue. The receptors come from a female BALB/c mouse given C57BL/6 T cells with graft-versus-host disease after an allogeneic hematopoietic cell transplant.

By frequency in the sample, this clone is medium-sized. The gene names given are mouse names. Read coverage stops 1 residue before the CDR3 terminus; the germline J gene supplies the remainder. The rearrangement links TRBV23 to TRBJ2-7; TRBD2, the table's D call, was not compared with the DNA. Looked up from germline, CDR1 is KGHTA and CDR2 is FQNQQP. The CDR3 consists of 16 residues. CDR3 loop: CSSSQSALGGLLEQYF. Partial CDR3 DNA: TGCTCCAGCAGTCAATCGGCGCTGGGGGGTCTCCTGGAACAGTAC. The whole variable domain, filled in from reference TRBV23 and TRBJ2-7, reads DAAVTQKPRYLIKMKGQEAEMKCIPEKGHTAVFWYQQKQSKELKFLIYFQNQQPLDQIDMVKERFSAVCPSSSLCSLGIRTCEAEDSALYLCSSSQSALGGLLEQYFGPGTRLTVL.

Remarks on this clone: Mouse germline and gene names are used. Read coverage stops 1 residue before the CDR3 terminus; the germline J gene supplies the remainder. The chain combines TRBV26 with TRBJ1-2; D call uncertain. V dropped 2 bases and J dropped 6 bases, with 4 bases sitting between them. The CDR3 length is 11 residues. CDR1 and CDR2 from the germline V gene are KGHPV and FQNQEV (reference sequence). The DNA read from the CDR3 is TGTGCCAGCAGTCTGGGGGCCGACTACACC. Its translation is CASSLGADYT. The entire CDR3 sequence reads CASSLGADYTF.

In the case of this clone: Mouse gene names apply. The CDR3 extends 1 residue past the end of the read, so its final part is completed from the germline J gene. The rearrangement joins TRBV23 to TRBJ2-5; no DNA check was done on the table's D call, TRBD1. CDR1 and CDR2 from the germline V gene are KGHTA and FQNQQP. CDR3 length: 13 amino acids. The covered CDR3 bases are TGCTCCAGCAGTCTGACAGACCAAGACACCCAGTAC. It translates to CSSSLTDQDTQY. The entire CDR3 protein is CSSSLTDQDTQYF.

Comments on this clone: Gene labels here are mouse ones. The read is 1 residue too short to cover the CDR3 end, so that end is filled in from the germline J gene. The V call is TRBV31, the J call TRBJ2-5, with TRBD2 matching 9 bases. The CDR3 sequence is 14 residues long. V shed 4 bases, J shed 4 bases, and the junction held 6 bases outside the gene matches. Germline V gene data show CDR1 as GKSSPN and CDR2 as SITVG. The CDR3 is CAWTLGGREDTQYF. CDR3 DNA (partial): TGTGCCTGGACCCTGGGGGGGAGGGAAGACACCCAGTAC.

The sample holds a few counts of this clone. Any gene name here is a mouse gene name. The read falls 1 residue short of the CDR3 end, and the missing part is taken from the germline J gene. The chain has TRBV26 and TRBJ2-2; D remains ambiguous. Germline CDR1 and CDR2: KGHPV and FQNQEV (reference sequence). This CDR3 has 13 residues. The V gene lost 6 bases and the J gene lost 0 bases, with 5 bases spanning the gap. Here the CDR3 reads CASRTTNTGQLYF. The CDR3 bases that were read are TGTGCCAGCAGGACAACAAACACCGGGCAGCTCTAC.

This clone was detected a few times. Gene names are the mouse ones. The read ends 1 residue early relative to the CDR3; the germline J gene fills the gap. The chain is built from TRBV26 and TRBJ1-4; 9 bases align to TRBD1. The CDR3 is 15 residues long. V shed 0 bases, J shed 8 bases, and the junction held 4 bases outside the gene matches. Looked up from germline, CDR1 is KGHPV and CDR2 is FQNQEV (reference sequence). The DNA read from the CDR3 is TGTGCCAGCAGTCTGTCGAGGACAGGGGAAGAAAGATTATTT. The encoded protein is CASSLSRTGEERLF. The CDR3, in full, reads CASSLSRTGEERLFF.

This clone was seen a handful of times. Gene names are mouse gene names. Read data end 1 residue before the CDR3 end; the end is taken from the germline J gene. This chain connects TRBV13-2 to TRBJ1-4; TRBD1 is a possible D gene (5 bases). The CDR3 runs 14 residues. Germline CDR1 reads NNHNN; CDR2 reads SYGAGS (reference sequence). V was pared by 5 bases and J by 0 bases, with 8 bases between. The sequenced part of the CDR3 DNA is TGTGCCAGCGGGACAGAAATTTCCAACGAAAGATTATTT. Translation: CASGTEISNERLF. Given in full, the CDR3 is CASGTEISNERLFF.

A note on this clone: These gene names are mouse names. The read stops 1 residue short of the end of the CDR3; the missing end is completed from the germline J gene. This sequence joins TRBV5 and TRBJ2-5; D not certain. V shed 0 bases and J shed 6 bases, with 10 bases lying between them. The CDR3 has 14 residues. The germline V gene has CDR1 LGHNA and CDR2 YNLKQL (reference sequence). The DNA read from the CDR3 is TGTGCCAGCAGCCAAGATGTCTGGAGCGACACCCAGTAC. This gives the protein CASSQDVWSDTQY. The CDR3 in its entirety is CASSQDVWSDTQYF.

As to this clone: Gene names denote mouse genes. The read halts 1 residue ahead of the CDR3 end, with the missing end drawn from the germline J gene. This chain links TRBV2 with TRBJ2-1; 9 nucleotides line up with TRBD2. The CDR3 covers 16 residues. The junction had 3 bases not matched to a gene; V was cut back by 2 bases and J by 1 base. CDR1 and CDR2 from the germline V gene are LGHNA and YSYQKL. The covered CDR3 bases are TGTGCCAGCAGCCAATCTGACTGGGGGAACTATGCTGAGCAGTTC. Translated: CASSQSDWGNYAEQF. The entire CDR3 is CASSQSDWGNYAEQFF.

This clone appeared a few times. Here the gene names and germline are mouse. Read sequence stops 1 residue before the CDR3 end, and the germline J gene provides the missing end. The chain uses TRBV26 and TRBJ1-4; unclear D gene. The V end lost 2 bases, the J end lost 6 bases, and 4 bases lay between the germline ends. This CDR3 has 12 amino acids. In germline, CDR1 is KGHPV, CDR2 FQNQEV (reference sequence). Partial CDR3 DNA: TGTGCCAGCAGTCTGGGGGACGAAAGATTATTT. As protein: CASSLGDERLF. The CDR3 reads in full as CASSLGDERLFF.

This clone was observed a few times. The germline and genes are mouse ones. The missing CDR3 end, 1 residue past where the read stops, is filled in from the germline J gene. The V and J genes are TRBV26 and TRBJ1-5; D gene unclear. Trimming pared 2 bases from V and 3 bases from J, leaving 2 bases between. This CDR3 region has 12 residues. Germline V gene lookup returns CDR1 KGHPV and CDR2 FQNQEV (reference sequence). The chain's CDR3 is CASSLGNQAPLF. Incomplete CDR3 DNA: TGTGCCAGCAGTCTGGGCAACCAGGCTCCGCTT.

This clone was detected only a few times. All gene names here are mouse names. The missing CDR3 end, 1 residue past where the read stops, is filled in from the germline J gene. The chain recombines TRBV2 with TRBJ1-3; no clear D. This CDR3 comprises 14 residues. The ends were cut back, 0 bases at V and 0 bases at J, with 3 bases in the middle. CDR1 is LGHNA, CDR2 YSYQKL, per germline. The covered CDR3 bases are TGTGCCAGCAGCCAAGAAAGTTCTGGAAATACGCTCTAT. This translates into CASSQESSGNTLY. In full, the CDR3 reads CASSQESSGNTLYF.

On this clone: All gene names here are mouse names. The read stops 1 residue short of the end of the CDR3; the missing end is completed from the germline J gene. The chain links TRBV3 to TRBJ2-1, with 8 bases identical to TRBD2. V lost 3 bases, J lost 3 bases, and 4 bases stayed unmatched. This CDR3 contains 15 residues. Looked up from germline, CDR1 is SNHLY and CDR2 is FYNGKV (reference sequence). The part of the CDR3 DNA that was read is TGTGCCAGCAGCTTCAACTGGGGGACCTATGCTGAGCAGTTC. Translation gives CASSFNWGTYAEQF. The complete CDR3 reads CASSFNWGTYAEQFF.

Of note for this clone: Mouse germline and gene names are used. The read finishes 1 residue shy of the CDR3 end, and the germline J gene is used to complete it. This sample also contains other DNA sequences that code for the same CDR3. The chain uses TRBV3 and TRBJ2-3; a weak D match, TRBD2 (5 bases). Germline V gene data show CDR1 as SNHLY and CDR2 as FYNGKV (reference sequence). Trimming cost V 0 bases and J 1 base, with 11 bases left between them. The CDR3 has 16 residues. CDR3 region: CASSLAPLGGAETLYF. The CDR3 bases that were read are TGTGCCAGCAGCTTAGCGCCCCTGGGAGGTGCAGAAACGCTGTAT.

Notes on this clone: Mouse gene names apply. Read data end 1 residue before the CDR3 end; the end is taken from the germline J gene. The J gene is TRBJ2-5, the V gene TRBV31; 8 bases map to TRBD2. This CDR3 has 12 residues. Germline V gene data show CDR1 as GKSSPN and CDR2 as SITVG. Trimming cost V 4 bases and J 4 bases; bases outside gene matches: 1. The sequenced part of the CDR3 DNA is TGTGCCTGGAACTGGGGGAAAGACACCCAGTAC. It yields the protein CAWNWGKDTQY. The full CDR3 reads CAWNWGKDTQYF. Based on the CDR3 plus reference TRBV31 and TRBJ2-5, the full variable domain is AQTIHQWPVAEIKAVGSPLSLGCTIKGKSSPNLYWYWQATGGTLQQLFYSITVGQVESVVQLNLSASRPKDDQFILSTEKLLLSHSGFYLCAWNWGKDTQYFGPGTRLLVL.

In the case of this clone: Genes and germline are mouse. The read gets to within 1 residue of the CDR3 end, and the germline J gene fills in the rest. The J gene is TRBJ1-6, the V gene TRBV26, with D hard to call. TRBJ1-6 is reported as an ORF; its role is uncertain. This CDR3 region has 14 residues. In germline, CDR1 is KGHPV, CDR2 FQNQEV (reference sequence). Trimming took off 2 bases at V and 0 bases at J, with 2 bases between the two ends. The sequenced CDR3 bases are TGTGCCAGCAGTCTGAGTTCCTATAATTCGCCCCTCTAC. Protein sequence: CASSLSSYNSPLY. The whole CDR3 region reads CASSLSSYNSPLYF.

Comments on this clone: Genes and germline come from the mouse. The read ends 1 residue shy of where the CDR3 ends; the end is completed using the germline J gene. The chain is built from TRBV13-2 and TRBJ1-4, with TRBD1 matching 11 bases. Germline trimming cut 5 bases from V and 7 bases from J; bases unmatched to any gene: 4. Germline-derived CDR1 and CDR2 are NNHNN and SYGAGS (reference sequence). There are 14 residues in the CDR3. The sequenced part of the CDR3 DNA is TGTGCCAGCGGGGGACAGGGGGACGGCGAAAGATTATTT. It yields the protein CASGGQGDGERLF. Given in full, the CDR3 is CASGGQGDGERLFF.

Turning to this clone: Mouse germline and gene names are used. The CDR3 end falls 1 residue outside the read, so it is completed with the germline J gene. V is TRBV16 and J is TRBJ1-1, with D uncertain. Trimming removed 1 base at V and 10 bases at J, with 7 bases between. Germline CDR1 is SGHSA and CDR2 is FRNQAP. The CDR3 loop spans 11 amino acids. The CDR3 reads CASSLGTGVFF. CDR3 DNA, as far as it was read: TGTGCAAGCAGCTTAGGGACGGGAGTCTTC.

On this clone: Germline and genes here are mouse. The read is 1 residue too short to cover the CDR3 end, so that end is filled in from the germline J gene. V usage is TRBV15 and J usage is TRBJ1-1, with TRBD1 matching over 9 bases. This CDR3 region has 14 residues. CDR1 is SGHND and CDR2 is FRSKSL in the germline V gene. The trim removed 3 bases at V and 4 bases at J, leaving 3 bases unmatched. The chain's CDR3 is CASSFGTGSTEVFF. The covered CDR3 bases are TGTGCCAGCAGTTTCGGGACAGGGTCCACAGAAGTCTTC. The variable domain in full, completed from reference TRBV15 and TRBJ1-1, reads DAGVTQTPRHEVAEKGQTIILKCEPVSGHNDLFWYRQTKIQGLELLSYFRSKSLMEDGGAFKDRFKAEMLNSSFSTLKIQPTEPKDSAVYLCASSFGTGSTEVFFGKGTRLTVV.

To note about this clone: Gene names and germline refer to mouse. Read sequence stops 1 residue before the CDR3 end, and the germline J gene provides the missing end. This chain connects TRBV26 to TRBJ2-1, with 10 positions matching TRBD1. Germline V gene data show CDR1 as KGHPV and CDR2 as FQNQEV (reference sequence). V lost 4 bases, J lost 6 bases, and 3 bases stayed unmatched. The CDR3 contains 14 residues. CDR3 in amino acids: CASSPGQGIAEQFF. The part of the CDR3 DNA that was read is TGTGCCAGCAGTCCGGGACAGGGGATTGCTGAGCAGTTC.